These 26 T cell receptor beta chains originate from one sample sequenced in a study of blood T cell repertoires in COVID-19. Assay used: immunoSEQ multiplex PCR; TCRdb lists only in-frame clones, some missing. The sample lists more than 150,000 clones; roughly 86% were seen once. The sequenced sample consisted of peripheral blood. Receptors originate from a man aged 40-55 years with active or convalescent COVID-19.

V and J are TRBV14 and TRBJ2-3; 10 nucleotides line up with TRBD1. V lost 6 bases to trimming and J lost 7 bases; unmatched junction nucleotides: 7. Germline values: CDR1 SGHDN, CDR2 FVKESK. There are 14 residues in the CDR3. The CDR3 protein is CASSPGQGMHTQYF. As DNA, the CDR3 is TGTGCCAGCAGTCCGGGACAGGGGATGCATACGCAGTATTTT. Full variable domain (missing parts from reference TRBV14 and TRBJ2-3): EAGVTQFPSHSVIEKGQTVTLRCDPISGHDNLYWYRRVMGKEIKFLLHFVKESKQDESGMPNNRFLAERTGGTYSTLKVQPAELEDSGVYFCASSPGQGMHTQYFGPGTRLTVL.

The CDR3 here is CASSQGLAGGSTDTQYF. DNA for the CDR3: TGTGCCAGCAGCCAGGGACTAGCGGGGGGGAGCACAGATACGCAGTATTTT. This sequence joins TRBV27 and TRBJ2-3, with 16 bases matching TRBD2. CDR1 MNHEY and CDR2 SMNVEV come from the germline V gene (reference sequence). The CDR3 extends over 17 amino acids. Unmatched junction bases numbered 3, after V lost 6 bases and J lost 0 bases.

V is TRBV5-1 and J is TRBJ1-5; no clear D gene. The germline V gene encodes CDR1 SGHRS and CDR2 YFSETQ. CDR3 size: 15 residues. Trimming shortened V by 4 bases and J by 1 base, and 12 bases separated the two germline ends. The CDR3 loop reads CASSPGAGSNQPQHF. Here the CDR3 DNA reads TGCGCCAGCAGCCCTGGCGCGGGGAGCAATCAGCCCCAGCATTTT. Based on the CDR3 plus reference TRBV5-1 and TRBJ1-5, the full variable domain is KAGVTQTPRYLIKTRGQQVTLSCSPISGHRSVSWYQQTPGQGLQFLFEYFSETQRNKGNFPGRFSGRQFSNSRSEMNVSTLELGDSALYLCASSPGAGSNQPQHFGDGTRLSIL.

The chain combines TRBV19 with TRBJ1-6; the D gene is possibly TRBD1 (5 bases). The CDR3 is 15 amino acids. Germline loops: CDR1 LNHDA, CDR2 SQIVND (reference sequence). Trimming removed 4 bases at V and 5 bases at J, with 12 bases between. In DNA, the CDR3 is TGTGCCAGTAGTAAGGGGCAGCCTGATAATTCACCCCTCCACTTT. Protein sequence: CASSKGQPDNSPLHF.

V is TRBV7-9 and J is TRBJ2-1, with 9 bases lining up with TRBD1. The CDR3 has 12 residues. Germline trimming cut 5 bases from V and 10 bases from J; bases unmatched to any gene: 3. Per the germline V gene, CDR1 is SEHNR and CDR2 is FQNEAQ (reference sequence). DNA of the CDR3: TGTGCCAGCAGCGCTACAGGGGGCGAGCAGTTCTTC. Encoded protein: CASSATGGEQFF. Together with reference TRBV7-9 and TRBJ2-1, the CDR3 gives the full variable domain: DTGVSQNPRHKITKRGQNVTFRCDPISEHNRLYWYRQTLGQGPEFLTYFQNEAQLEKSRLLSDRFSAERPKGSFSTLEIQRTEQGDSAMYLCASSATGGEQFFGPGTRLTVL.

This chain connects TRBV21-1 to TRBJ1-2; no check of the table's D call, TRBD1, against the DNA was made. TRBV21-1 is listed as a pseudogene. The CDR3 spans 15 residues. The CDR3 nucleotides are TGTGCCATCCCTCCTACAGGGGGGTGTAACTATGGCTACACCTTC. Its protein is CAIPPTGGCNYGYTF.

The chain uses TRBV11-2 and TRBJ1-1, with a possible D match to TRBD1 (5 bases). This CDR3 is built from 12 residues. The germline V and J ends were trimmed by 5 bases and 3 bases, with 7 bases remaining between them. Germline lookup yields CDR1 SGHAT and CDR2 FQNNGV. The CDR3, as DNA: TGTGCCAGCAGCCCAGGGTACACTGAAGCTTTCTTT. Protein sequence: CASSPGYTEAFF.

This clone has just one count. The chain is built from TRBV5-1 and TRBJ1-2; maybe TRBD1 (6 bases). CDR1 and CDR2 from the germline V gene are SGHRS and YFSETQ. This CDR3 is built from 14 residues. Trimming pared 1 base from V and 6 bases from J, leaving 13 bases between. The CDR3 reads CASSLLRQDDGYTF. Here the CDR3 DNA reads TGCGCCAGCAGCTTGCTAAGACAGGACGATGGCTACACCTTC.

V usage is TRBV12-3 or TRBV12-4 and J usage is TRBJ2-7, with D possibly matching TRBD2 (6 bases). The CDR3 spans 13 residues. Trimming pared 5 bases from V and 2 bases from J, leaving 10 bases between. As DNA, the CDR3 is TGTGCCAGCAGTGCGGGATTACCCTACGAGCAGTACTTC. It translates to CASSAGLPYEQYF.

This chain links TRBV7-3 with TRBJ2-3; D uncertain. The CDR3 covers 13 residues. Germline lookup yields CDR1 SGHTA and CDR2 FQGTGA. Deletions cut 4 bases from V and 3 bases from J, with 8 bases between. The chain's CDR3 is CASSSEDTDTQYF. DNA of the CDR3: TGTGCCAGCAGCTCTGAGGATACAGATACGCAGTATTTT. The full variable domain, with the rest looked up from reference TRBV7-3 and TRBJ2-3, is GAGVSQTPSNKVTEKGKYVELRCDPISGHTALYWYRQSLGQGPEFLIYFQGTGAADDSGLPNDRFFAVRPEGSVSTLKIQRTERGDSAVYLCASSSEDTDTQYFGPGTRLTVL.

The chain combines TRBV6-2 or TRBV6-3 with TRBJ2-7; D gene uncertain. The CDR3 consists of 12 residues. Germline-derived CDR1 and CDR2 are MNHEY and SVGEGT. V lost 5 bases, J lost 9 bases, and 14 bases lay in between. The chain's CDR3 is CASSTYSVSQYF. Here the CDR3 DNA reads TGTGCCAGCAGTACCTACTCCGTGTCGCAGTACTTC.

This clone has only one observation. The J gene is TRBJ1-1, the V gene TRBV4-3; no clear D gene. The CDR3 contains 13 residues. Deletions cut 5 bases from V and 8 bases from J, with 15 bases between. Germline CDR1 is LGHNA and CDR2 is YSLEER. In DNA, the CDR3 is TGCGCCAGCAGCAAAAGAAGGGAGGCGGAAGCTTTCTTT. It specifies CASSKRREAEAFF.

This clone was seen just once. This chain connects TRBV3-1 (or the pseudogene TRBV3-2) to TRBJ2-3, with 7 nucleotides matching TRBD2. The V gene end was trimmed by 5 bases and the J gene end by 6 bases; junction bases not matched to a gene: 8. Germline V lookup: CDR1 LGHDT, CDR2 YNNKEL (reference sequence). The CDR3 length is 14 residues. The CDR3 coding sequence is TGTGCCAGCAGCGCCACGGCGGGGGTTGATACGCAGTATTTT. Translating gives CASSATAGVDTQYF.

Notes on this clone: This same CDR3 is encoded by further DNA sequences in the sample. The chain combines TRBV5-1 with TRBJ2-1, with TRBD2 matching 8 bases. The V and J ends lost 0 bases and 2 bases, in that order; junction bases with no gene match: 1. Germline V CDR1 and CDR2: SGHRS, YFSETQ. The CDR3 has 15 residues. The chain's CDR3 is CASSLAGGAYNEQFF. In DNA, the CDR3 is TGCGCCAGCAGCTTGGCCGGGGGGGCCTACAATGAGCAGTTCTTC.

The chain has TRBV5-5 and TRBJ1-2; 11 nucleotides align to TRBD1. The germline V gene encodes CDR1 SGHKS and CDR2 YYEKEE (reference sequence). Germline trimming cut 4 bases from V and 4 bases from J; bases unmatched to any gene: 3. This CDR3 has 14 amino acids. The CDR3 nucleotides are TGTGCCAGCAGCACGGGACAGGGGGGCTATGGCTACACCTTC. Encoded protein: CASSTGQGGYGYTF.

For the CDR3, the DNA is TGTGCCAGCAGCGGCCGGGACAGGGGGAGAGAGACCCAGTACTTC. Encoded protein: CASSGRDRGRETQYF. This rearrangement joins TRBV21-1 to TRBJ2-5; TRBD1, as called in the table, went unchecked against the DNA. TRBV21-1 is a known pseudogene. The CDR3 consists of 15 residues.

This rearrangement joins TRBV7-6 to TRBJ2-3; 10 bases agree with TRBD1. The germline CDR1 and CDR2 sequences are SGHVS and FNYEAQ. The ends lost 4 bases at V and 5 bases at J; junction bases unmatched: 6. CDR3 length equals 15 residues. The chain's CDR3 is CASSSGTGEGDTQYF. In nucleotides, the CDR3 is TGTGCCAGCAGCTCCGGGACAGGGGAAGGAGATACGCAGTATTTT.

This clone was counted once. The V and J genes are TRBV2 and TRBJ2-7; 7 nucleotides line up with TRBD1. The CDR3 is 16 residues long. V was pared by 5 bases and J by 2 bases, with 12 bases of the junction left unmatched. Germline CDR1 and CDR2: SNHLY and FYNNEI. The DNA for the CDR3 is TGTGCCAGCAGTCTACAGGGGCGGAGCGGCGCCTACGAGCAGTACTTC. It codes for CASSLQGRSGAYEQYF.

The chain uses TRBV3-1 (or the pseudogene TRBV3-2) and TRBJ2-7; 9 bases fit TRBD1. This CDR3 is 15 amino acids long. Per the germline V gene, CDR1 is LGHDT and CDR2 is YNNKEL (reference sequence). Trimming took 1 base from V and 2 from J; bases not matched to a gene: 3. The CDR3 nucleotides are TGTGCCAGCAGCCAAGCCGGGACAGGGACCTACGAGCAGTACTTC. It specifies CASSQAGTGTYEQYF.

The chain combines TRBV11-2 with TRBJ2-3; TRBD2 might be the D (5 bases). The CDR3 consists of 17 residues. CDR1 and CDR2 (germline): SGHAT, FQNNGV. The V gene lost 1 base and the J gene lost 2 bases, with 16 bases spanning the gap. The CDR3 loop reads CASSLAGWYSFTDTQYF. CDR3 nucleotides: TGTGCCAGCAGCTTAGCGGGGTGGTACAGCTTCACAGATACGCAGTATTTT.

Comment on this clone: One junction end disagrees with the germline gene, perhaps due to a read error. V is TRBV7-7 and J is TRBJ2-6, with a possible D match to TRBD1 (5 bases). Germline CDR1 is SSHAT and CDR2 is FNYEAQ (reference sequence). The CDR3 length is 15 residues. Here the CDR3 reads CASSRTHSGANVLTF. CDR3 nucleotide sequence: TGTGCTAGCAGCCGGACACACTCTGGGGCCAACGTCCTGACTTTC.

The chain joins TRBV27 to TRBJ2-7; D not certain. CDR3 length: 14 residues. Germline V gene lookup returns CDR1 MNHEY and CDR2 SMNVEV (reference sequence). Trimming took 2 bases from V and 2 from J, leaving 10 bases between them. In DNA, the CDR3 is TGTGCCAGCAGTTTAAACAGCCCAACCTACGAGCAGTACTTC. Encoded protein: CASSLNSPTYEQYF.

This rearrangement joins TRBV7-9 to TRBJ2-1, with 7 bases fitting TRBD2. V lost 1 base and J lost 10; bases outside the gene matches: 7. Germline CDR1 SEHNR, CDR2 FQNEAQ (reference sequence). This CDR3 has 14 amino acids. CDR3 sequence (DNA): TGTGCCAGCAGCTTAGTTGGGGGGGACCGGGAGCAGTTCTTC. Translated, it gives CASSLVGGDREQFF.

The CDR3 protein is CASSRGPNTIYF. CDR3 nucleotides: TGTGCCAGCAGCAGGGGGCCTAACACCATATATTTT. The V and J genes are TRBV28 and TRBJ1-3; TRBD1 matches 8 bases. Germline-derived CDR1 and CDR2 are MDHEN and SYDVKM. J lost 7 bases, V lost 6 bases, and 2 bases had no gene match. The length of the CDR3 is 12 residues.

The CDR3 is CASSQGAYFSSYNEQFF. DNA for the CDR3: TGTGCCAGCAGCCAGGGGGCATACTTCAGCTCCTACAATGAGCAGTTCTTC. V gene TRBV3-1 (or the pseudogene TRBV3-2) combines with J gene TRBJ2-1, with D possibly being TRBD1 (6 bases). The CDR3 is made up of 17 amino acids. CDR1 and CDR2 (germline): LGHDT, YNNKEL (reference sequence). Trimming removed 3 bases from V and 0 bases from J, with 15 bases in between.

This chain links TRBV15 with TRBJ2-5; 7 bases agree with TRBD1. V trimming: 1 base; J trimming: 3 bases; junction bases outside the gene matches: 8. Germline V gene data show CDR1 as LNHNV and CDR2 as YYDKDF (reference sequence). This CDR3 comprises 16 residues. CDR3 protein: CATSRVGDSDEETQYF. As DNA, the CDR3 is TGTGCCACCAGCAGAGTGGGGGACAGCGACGAAGAGACCCAGTACTTC. Combining the CDR3 with reference TRBV15 and TRBJ2-5 gives the whole variable domain DAMVIQNPRYQVTQFGKPVTLSCSQTLNHNVMYWYQQKSSQAPKLLFHYYDKDFNNEADTPDNFQSRRPNTSFCFLDIRSPGLGDTAMYLCATSRVGDSDEETQYFGPGTRLLVL.